The present T cell receptor (beta chain) was sequenced within a study of blood T cell repertoires in COVID-19. Study in general: Material from acute and convalescent COVID-19 was sourced from the United States, Italy and Spain. The analysed material was cDNA or gDNA that came from T cells, B-cell-depleted T cells, or PBMCs.

Method: immunoSEQ multiplex PCR; TCRdb's copy keeps in-frame clones and lacks some. Seen here are more than 85,000 clones, 81% observed once, and the top ten hold less than 45%. The length of the CDR3 is 14 residues. Trimming removed 0 bases at V and 5 bases at J, with 9 bases between. Germline CDR1 reads SGDLS; CDR2 reads YYNGEE. The receptor comes from a man older than 75 with acute or convalescent COVID-19. The chain has TRBV9 and TRBJ2-1, with D possibly being TRBD2 (5 bases). The sample consisted of peripheral blood. CDR3 DNA sequence: TGTGCCAGCAGCGTAGAAGCGGTCCACAATGAGCAGTTCTTC. Protein sequence: CASSVEAVHNEQFF.